Listed below are T cell receptor beta chains from one sample, sequenced in a study of blood T cell repertoires in COVID-19. Clones were sequenced by immunoSEQ multiplex PCR, and TCRdb holds only the in-frame ones, with some missing. The table lists more than 150,000 clones, around 80% of them singletons, with roughly 2.8% in the top ten. The sequenced material came from peripheral blood. The receptors were gathered from a woman aged 55-75 years with acute or convalescent COVID-19. CDR3s include the opening cysteine and the closing phenylalanine or tryptophan.

CARRFGQDGGANQPQHF,TRBV5-3
CAWTAGENTEAFF,TRBV30
CASSLAGVDGYTF,TRBV5-1
CASRPGGNSYEQYF,TRBV19
CAWRGATGELFF,TRBV30
CASSRDRDYEQYF,TRBV7-8
CASSQEPLGRTEAFF,TRBV4-3
CASSLDQGAAANEKLFF,TRBV5-6
CASSMGPRDTEAFF,TRBV5-5
CASSESQGYTEAFF,TRBV10-1
CASSYNTRSGNTIYF,TRBV5-1
CATSDEAAMEQYF,TRBV24-1
CASSVVSAGTGGFNYGYTF,TRBV9
CASSPRDRGNTIYF,TRBV7-9
CASVWGANTGELFF,TRBV5-5
CASSPRLTGELFF,TRBV7-2
CASSRLDRGETQYF,TRBV18
CASSVGGFGYGYTF,TRBV9
CASRREGEVTEAFF,TRBV5-1
CASIGQGYNSPLHF,TRBV27
CAANTGQRLFF,TRBV12-3/TRBV12-4
CASSLRTGGAPLNEKLFF,TRBV11-2
CASSLLGQGVGPYEQYF,TRBV27
CASSQDGGAPYNEQFF,TRBV4-3
CASRSGHTNTEAFF,TRBV6-6
CASGGSSYNEQFF,TRBV19
CASSPGTSSYNEQFF,TRBV6-2/TRBV6-3
CASSPRLAGTDTQYF,TRBV9
CASSVGTGGLYGYTF,TRBV7-8
CASSTRLASETQYF,TRBV28
CASSQVGALLGGYTF,TRBV4-3
CASTGGHEKLFF,TRBV2
CSVQTGRTGELFF,TRBV29-1
CASSWAGNGYTF,TRBV6-6
CASSLGSYGYTF,TRBV5-6
CASTNRQRFSGNTIYF,TRBV19
CASTPDDRGRRGYTF,TRBV9
CAGGVSGNTIYF,TRBV6-5
CASSLEIGELFF,TRBV4-3
CASSPKGQEGILTGELFF,TRBV7-7
CASSRQGASGNSNQPQHF,TRBV18
CASSVPGTGGTQYF,TRBV9
CATSRPGQYGYTF,TRBV15
CAISEGLPGQGGYTF,TRBV10-3
CASSKTGFPYEQYF,TRBV5-1
CASSVDVGGQKYGYTF,TRBV9
CASSMTGGAIGELFF,TRBV19
CASSGLSANSPLHF,TRBV5-6
CASSAGGSLGGNTIYF,TRBV9
CASTLRAGLMNTEAFF,TRBV27
CASSLGHQGGEAFF,TRBV5-1
CASSYVPGQGGGYTF,TRBV28
CASSLGGTDIYEQYF,TRBV11-3
CASSEEFSGGRSLSYEQYF,TRBV6-1